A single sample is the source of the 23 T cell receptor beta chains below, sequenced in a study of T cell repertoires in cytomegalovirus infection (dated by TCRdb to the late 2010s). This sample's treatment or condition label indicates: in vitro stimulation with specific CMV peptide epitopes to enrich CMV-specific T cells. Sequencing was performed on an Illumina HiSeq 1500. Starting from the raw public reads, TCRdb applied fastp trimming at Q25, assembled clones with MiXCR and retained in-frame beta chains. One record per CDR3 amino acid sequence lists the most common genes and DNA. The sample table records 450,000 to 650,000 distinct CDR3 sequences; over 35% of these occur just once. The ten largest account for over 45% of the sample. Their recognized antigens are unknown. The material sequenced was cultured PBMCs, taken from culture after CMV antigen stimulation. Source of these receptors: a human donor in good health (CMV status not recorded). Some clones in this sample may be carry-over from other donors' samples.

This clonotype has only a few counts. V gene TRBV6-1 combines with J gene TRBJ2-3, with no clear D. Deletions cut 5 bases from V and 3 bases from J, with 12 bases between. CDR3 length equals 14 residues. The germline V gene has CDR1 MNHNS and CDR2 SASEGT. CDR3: CASSQRMGTDTQYF. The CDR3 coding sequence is TGTGCCAGCAGTCAGCGTATGGGGACAGATACGCAGTATTTT.

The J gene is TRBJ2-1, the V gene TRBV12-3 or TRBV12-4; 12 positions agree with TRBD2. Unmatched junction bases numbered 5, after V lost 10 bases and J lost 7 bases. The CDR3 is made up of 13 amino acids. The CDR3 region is CATGLAGINEQFF. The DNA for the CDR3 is TGTGCCACCGGACTAGCGGGAATTAATGAGCAGTTCTTC.

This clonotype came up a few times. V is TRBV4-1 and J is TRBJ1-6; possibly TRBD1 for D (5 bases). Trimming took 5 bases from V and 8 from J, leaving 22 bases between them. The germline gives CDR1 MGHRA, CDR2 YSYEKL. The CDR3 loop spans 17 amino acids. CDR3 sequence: CASSTQGRGYQDSPLHF. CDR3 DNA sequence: TGCGCCAGCAGCACCCAAGGGAGGGGTTATCAAGATTCACCCCTCCACTTT.

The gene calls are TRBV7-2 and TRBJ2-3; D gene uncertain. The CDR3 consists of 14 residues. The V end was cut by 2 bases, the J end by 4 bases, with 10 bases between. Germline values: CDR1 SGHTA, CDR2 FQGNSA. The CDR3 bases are TGTGCCAGCAGCTTATTCCCTGGCGCAGATACGCAGTATTTT. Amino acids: CASSLFPGADTQYF.

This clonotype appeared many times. CDR3 sequence: CASSLVQGPGMEQYF. DNA for the CDR3: TGTGCCAGCAGCTTAGTTCAGGGGCCCGGGATGGAGCAGTACTTC. The chain carries TRBV7-2 and TRBJ2-7; the D gene is possibly TRBD1 (6 bases). Germline-derived CDR1 and CDR2 are SGHTA and FQGNSA. This CDR3 has 15 amino acids. Trimming shortened V by 1 base and J by 7 bases, and 17 bases separated the two germline ends.

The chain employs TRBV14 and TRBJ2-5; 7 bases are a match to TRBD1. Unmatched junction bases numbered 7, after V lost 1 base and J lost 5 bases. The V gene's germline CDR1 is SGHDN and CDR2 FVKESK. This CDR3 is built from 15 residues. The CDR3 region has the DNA TGTGCCAGCAGCCAAGCTACCGGGACAGAGGAGACCCAGTACTTC. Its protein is CASSQATGTEETQYF. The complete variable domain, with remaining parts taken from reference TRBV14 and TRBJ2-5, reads EAGVTQFPSHSVIEKGQTVTLRCDPISGHDNLYWYRRVMGKEIKFLLHFVKESKQDESGMPNNRFLAERTGGTYSTLKVQPAELEDSGVYFCASSQATGTEETQYFGPGTRLLVL.

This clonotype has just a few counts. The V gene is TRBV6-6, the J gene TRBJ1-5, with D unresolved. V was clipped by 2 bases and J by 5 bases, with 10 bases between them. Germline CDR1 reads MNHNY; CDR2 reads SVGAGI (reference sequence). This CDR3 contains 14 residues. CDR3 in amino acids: CASSYVYEDQPQHF. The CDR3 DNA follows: TGTGCCAGCAGTTACGTTTACGAGGATCAGCCCCAGCATTTT.

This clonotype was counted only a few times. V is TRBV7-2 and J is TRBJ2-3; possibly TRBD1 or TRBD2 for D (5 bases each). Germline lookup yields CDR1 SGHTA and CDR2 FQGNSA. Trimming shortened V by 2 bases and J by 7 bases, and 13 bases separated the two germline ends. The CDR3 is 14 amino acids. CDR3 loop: CASSLQGPQNTQYF. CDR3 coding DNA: TGTGCCAGCAGCTTACAGGGACCTCAAAATACGCAGTATTTT. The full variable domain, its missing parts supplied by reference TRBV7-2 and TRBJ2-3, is GAGVSQSPSNKVTEKGKDVELRCDPISGHTALYWYRQSLGQGLEFLIYFQGNSAPDKSGLPSDRFSAERTGGSVSTLTIQRTQQEDSAVYLCASSLQGPQNTQYFGPGTRLTVL.

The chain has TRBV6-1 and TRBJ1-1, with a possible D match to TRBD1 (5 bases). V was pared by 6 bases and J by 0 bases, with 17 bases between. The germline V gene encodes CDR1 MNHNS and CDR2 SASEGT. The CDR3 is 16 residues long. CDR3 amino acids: CASSRGTAILNTEAFF. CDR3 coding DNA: TGTGCCAGCAGCCGTGGGACTGCTATTCTGAACACTGAAGCTTTCTTT.

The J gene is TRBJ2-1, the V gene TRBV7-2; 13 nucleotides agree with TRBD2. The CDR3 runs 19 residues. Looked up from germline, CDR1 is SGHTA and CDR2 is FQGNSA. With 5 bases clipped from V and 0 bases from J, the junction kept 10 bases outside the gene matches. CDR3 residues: CASSPTGTSGISSYNEQFF. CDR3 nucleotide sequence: TGTGCCAGCAGCCCAACCGGGACTAGCGGGATCTCCTCCTACAATGAGCAGTTCTTC.

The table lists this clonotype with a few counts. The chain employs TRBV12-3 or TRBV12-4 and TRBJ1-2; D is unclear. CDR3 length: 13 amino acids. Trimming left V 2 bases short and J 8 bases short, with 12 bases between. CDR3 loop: CASSLFGSSGYTF. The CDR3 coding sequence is TGTGCCAGCAGTTTATTCGGGTCCTCGGGCTACACCTTC.

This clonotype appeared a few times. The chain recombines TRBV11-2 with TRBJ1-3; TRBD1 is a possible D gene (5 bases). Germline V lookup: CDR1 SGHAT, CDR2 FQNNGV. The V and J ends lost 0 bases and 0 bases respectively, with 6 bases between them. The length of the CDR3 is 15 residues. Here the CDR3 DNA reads TGTGCCAGCAGCTTAGATGGGGGCTCTGGAAACACCATATATTTT. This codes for CASSLDGGSGNTIYF.

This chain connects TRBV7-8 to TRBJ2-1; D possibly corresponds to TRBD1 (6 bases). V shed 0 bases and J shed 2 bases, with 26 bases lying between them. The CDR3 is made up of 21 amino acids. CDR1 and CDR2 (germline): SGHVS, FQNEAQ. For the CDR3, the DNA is TGTGCCAGCAGCTTAGCGTTCGGTAGGGAGTCTGGGACATACACCTACAATGAGCAGTTCTTC. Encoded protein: CASSLAFGRESGTYTYNEQFF.

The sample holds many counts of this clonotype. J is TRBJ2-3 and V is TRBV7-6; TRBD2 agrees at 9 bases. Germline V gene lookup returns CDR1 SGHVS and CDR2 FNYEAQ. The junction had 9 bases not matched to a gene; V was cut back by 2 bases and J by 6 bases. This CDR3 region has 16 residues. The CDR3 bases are TGTGCCAGCAGCTTATTAGCGGGAGTCAACGGGGATACGCAGTATTTT. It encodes CASSLLAGVNGDTQYF.

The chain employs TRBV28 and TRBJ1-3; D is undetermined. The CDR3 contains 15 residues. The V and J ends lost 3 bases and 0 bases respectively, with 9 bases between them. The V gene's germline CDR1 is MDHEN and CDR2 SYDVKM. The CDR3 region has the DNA TGTGCCAGCAGTTTTGATACGAGCTCTGGAAACACCATATATTTT. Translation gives CASSFDTSSGNTIYF.

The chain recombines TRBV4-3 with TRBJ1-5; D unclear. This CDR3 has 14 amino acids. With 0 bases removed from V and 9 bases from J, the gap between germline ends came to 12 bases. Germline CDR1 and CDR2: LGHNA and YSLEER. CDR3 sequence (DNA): TGCGCCAGCAGCCAAGATTCTAGGTTCGGGCCCCAGCATTTT. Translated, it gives CASSQDSRFGPQHF.

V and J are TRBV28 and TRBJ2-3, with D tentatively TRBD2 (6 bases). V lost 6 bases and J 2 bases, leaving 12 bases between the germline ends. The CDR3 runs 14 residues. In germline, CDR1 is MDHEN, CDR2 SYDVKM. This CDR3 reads CASSLLATTDTQYF. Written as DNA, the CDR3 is TGTGCCAGCAGCCTACTAGCTACCACAGATACGCAGTATTTT.

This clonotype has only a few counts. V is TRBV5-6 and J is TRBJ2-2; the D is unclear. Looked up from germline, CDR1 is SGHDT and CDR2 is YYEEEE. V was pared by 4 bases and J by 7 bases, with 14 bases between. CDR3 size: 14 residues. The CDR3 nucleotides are TGTGCCAGCAGCCCCTACCCGAGAGGCGGGGAGCTGTTTTTT. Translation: CASSPYPRGGELFF.

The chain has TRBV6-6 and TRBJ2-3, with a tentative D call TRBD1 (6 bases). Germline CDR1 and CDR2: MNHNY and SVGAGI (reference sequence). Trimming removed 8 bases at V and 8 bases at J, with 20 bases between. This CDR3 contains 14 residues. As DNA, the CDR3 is TGTGCCAGCGCACAGGGCCTCGCTAAAAGTACGCAGTATTTT. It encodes CASAQGLAKSTQYF.

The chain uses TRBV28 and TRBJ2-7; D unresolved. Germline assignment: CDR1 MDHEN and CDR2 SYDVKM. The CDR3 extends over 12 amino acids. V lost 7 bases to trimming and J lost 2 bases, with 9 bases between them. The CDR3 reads CASKPKTYEQYF. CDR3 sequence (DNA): TGTGCCAGCAAGCCGAAGACCTACGAGCAGTACTTC.

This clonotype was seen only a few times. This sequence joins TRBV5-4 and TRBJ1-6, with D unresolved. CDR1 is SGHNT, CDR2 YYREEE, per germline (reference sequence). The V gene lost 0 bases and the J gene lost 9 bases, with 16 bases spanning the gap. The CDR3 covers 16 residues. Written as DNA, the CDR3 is TGTGCCAGCAGCTTGGACCGGCAGGCTTTAGGTTCACCCCTCCACTTT. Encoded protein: CASSLDRQALGSPLHF.

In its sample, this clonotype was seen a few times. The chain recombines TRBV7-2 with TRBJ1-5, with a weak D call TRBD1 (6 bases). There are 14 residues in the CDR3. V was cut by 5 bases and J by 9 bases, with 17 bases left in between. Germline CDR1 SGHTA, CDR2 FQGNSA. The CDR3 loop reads CASSTGQSSMPQHF. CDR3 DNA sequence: TGTGCCAGCAGCACTGGACAGTCGTCTATGCCCCAGCATTTT.

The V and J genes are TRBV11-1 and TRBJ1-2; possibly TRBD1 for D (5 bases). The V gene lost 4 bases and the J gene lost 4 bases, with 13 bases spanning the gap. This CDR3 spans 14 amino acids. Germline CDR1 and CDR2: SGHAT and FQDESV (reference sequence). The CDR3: CASSSTGTAYGYTF. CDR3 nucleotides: TGTGCCAGCAGCTCTACCGGGACGGCCTATGGCTACACCTTC.